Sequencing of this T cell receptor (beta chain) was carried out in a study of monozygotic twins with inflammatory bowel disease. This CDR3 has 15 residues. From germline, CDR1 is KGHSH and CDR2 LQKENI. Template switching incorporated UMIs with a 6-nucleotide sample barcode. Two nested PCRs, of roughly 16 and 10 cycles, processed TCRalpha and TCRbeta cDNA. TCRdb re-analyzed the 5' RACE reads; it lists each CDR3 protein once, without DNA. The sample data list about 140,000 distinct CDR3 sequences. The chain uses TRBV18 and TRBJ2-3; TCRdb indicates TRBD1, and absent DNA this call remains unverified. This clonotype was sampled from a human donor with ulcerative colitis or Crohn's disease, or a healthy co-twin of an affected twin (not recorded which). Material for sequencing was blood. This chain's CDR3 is CASSPRAGETDTQYF.